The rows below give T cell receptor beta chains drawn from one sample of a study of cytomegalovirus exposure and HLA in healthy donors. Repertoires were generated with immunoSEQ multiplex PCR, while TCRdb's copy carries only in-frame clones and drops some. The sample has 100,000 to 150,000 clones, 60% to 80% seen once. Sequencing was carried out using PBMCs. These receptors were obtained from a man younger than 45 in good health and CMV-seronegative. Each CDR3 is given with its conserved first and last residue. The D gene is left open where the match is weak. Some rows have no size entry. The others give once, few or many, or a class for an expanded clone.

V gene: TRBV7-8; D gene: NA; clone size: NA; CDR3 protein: CASSFPGGGYGYTF
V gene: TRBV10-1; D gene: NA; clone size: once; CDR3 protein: CASSEQGIEKLFF
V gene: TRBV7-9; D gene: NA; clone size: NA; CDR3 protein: CASSFPWDNNSPLHF
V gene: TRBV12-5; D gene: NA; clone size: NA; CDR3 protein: CARNDRKNTEAFF
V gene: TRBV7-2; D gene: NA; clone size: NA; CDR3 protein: CASSLGRWEGTEAFF
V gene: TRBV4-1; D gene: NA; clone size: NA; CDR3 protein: CASSQGAGDYGYTF
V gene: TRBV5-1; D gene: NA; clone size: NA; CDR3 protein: CASSSRVDSADTQYF
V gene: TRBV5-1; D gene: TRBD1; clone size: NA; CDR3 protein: CASSLGGQGPGTQYF
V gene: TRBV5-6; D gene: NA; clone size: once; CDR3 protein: CASSYVQGFTEAFF
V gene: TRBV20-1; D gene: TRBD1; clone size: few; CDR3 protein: CSALRGLGYTF
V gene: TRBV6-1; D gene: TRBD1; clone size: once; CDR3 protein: CASSVRRTGLSGANVLTF
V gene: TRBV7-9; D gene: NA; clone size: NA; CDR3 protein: CASSPPGVGTDTQYF
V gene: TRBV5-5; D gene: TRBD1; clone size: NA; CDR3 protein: CASSVRRGPYEQYF
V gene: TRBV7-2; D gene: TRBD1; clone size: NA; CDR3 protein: CASIPDRENTEAFF
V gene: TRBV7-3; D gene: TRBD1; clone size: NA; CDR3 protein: CASSPGGPYGYTF
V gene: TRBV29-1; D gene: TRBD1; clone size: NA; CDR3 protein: CSVEATGGAHYGYTF
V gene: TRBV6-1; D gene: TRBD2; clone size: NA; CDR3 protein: CASSKGLSGDEQYF
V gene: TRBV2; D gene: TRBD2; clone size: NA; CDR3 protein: CASRGLEGGTYNEQFF
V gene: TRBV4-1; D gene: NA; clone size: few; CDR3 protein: CASSQVGGRGNEQFF
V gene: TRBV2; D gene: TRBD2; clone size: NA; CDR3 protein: CASSEFWTSQPPYEQYF